This record concerns one TCR beta chain sequence. The antigen is unknown. The CDR3 regions of TCR beta were amplified from RNA transcripts. When the TCR CDR3 underwent first-round RT-PCR, the HTBI primer set was used. Each CDR3 protein gets one entry after TCRdb re-called the multiplex PCR reads with MiXCR. Of about 400,000 distinct CDR3 sequences in the sample, 15% to 19% are singletons; the top ten hold approximately 14%. Germline V gene sequence: CDR1 KGHSH, CDR2 LQKENI. This CDR3 has 15 residues. Trimming cost V 4 bases and J 4 bases; bases outside gene matches: 6. The data were obtained in a study of T cells in Graves' hyperthyroidism and ophthalmopathy. Study-wide results and limits: Blood also showed most of the thyroid clonotypes that were expanded above 0.001.

The V call is TRBV18, the J call TRBJ1-2, with 10 bases identical to TRBD1. The sequence was collected from a woman under 30 with Graves' hyperthyroidism. The sequencing sample was made of blood. In DNA form, the CDR3 reads TGTGCCAGCTCACGGGACAGGGGTGACTCCTATGGCTACACCTTC. As protein: CASSRDRGDSYGYTF.